The clone carrying this T cell receptor beta chain was seen a few times. The V gene end was trimmed by 2 bases and the J gene end by 1 base; junction bases not matched to a gene: 7. The CDR3 consists of 17 residues. Germline lookup yields CDR1 SGHVS and CDR2 FNYEAQ. This sample is drawn from a study of blood T cell repertoires in COVID-19. As for the study in general: There were acute and convalescent COVID-19 samples, and they came from the United States, Italy and Spain. From T cells, B-cell-depleted T cells, or PBMCs came the material, which was cDNA or gDNA.

Individuals aged roughly 18 to 95 years were recruited from roughly 23 US areas. Each participant's cohort was designated according to participant-reported clinical history. Using immunoSEQ multiplex PCR, the repertoire was profiled, and TCRdb retains in-frame clones only, with some absent. The sample contains some 190,000 clones, roughly three quarters of which appear only once. Sample: PBMCs or T cells enriched from blood (not recorded which). The chain links TRBV7-6 to TRBJ2-3, with 9 bases matching TRBD2. This clonotype was sampled from a woman in her fifties or sixties with acute COVID-19. The CDR3 bases are TGTGCCAGCAGCTTAAGCAGCGGGGGGTCCCGCACAGATACGCAGTATTTT. It codes for CASSLSSGGSRTDTQYF.